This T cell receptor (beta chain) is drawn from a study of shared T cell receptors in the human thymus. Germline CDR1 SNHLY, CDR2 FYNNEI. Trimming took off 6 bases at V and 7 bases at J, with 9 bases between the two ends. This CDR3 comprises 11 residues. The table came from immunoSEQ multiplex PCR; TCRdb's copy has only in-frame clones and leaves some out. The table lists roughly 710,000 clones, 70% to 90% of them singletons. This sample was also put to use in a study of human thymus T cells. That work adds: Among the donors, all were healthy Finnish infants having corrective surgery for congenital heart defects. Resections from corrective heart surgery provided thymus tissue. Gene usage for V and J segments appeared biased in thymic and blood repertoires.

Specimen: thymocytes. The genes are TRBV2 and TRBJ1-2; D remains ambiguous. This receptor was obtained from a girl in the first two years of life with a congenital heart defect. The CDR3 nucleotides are TGTGCCAGCAGCCCTCCTAGTGGCTACACCTTC. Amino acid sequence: CASSPPSGYTF.